The source of this TCR beta chain is a study of blood T cell repertoires in COVID-19. Overall study: T cells, B-cell-depleted T cells, or PBMCs supplied cDNA or gDNA.

Profiled with immunoSEQ multiplex PCR; TCRdb holds only in-frame clones, not every one. The repertoire holds approximately 180,000 clones, roughly 79% seen once, with roughly 12% in the top ten. V was pared by 2 bases and J by 0 bases, with 11 bases between. Germline values: CDR1 SGHTA, CDR2 FQGNSA. The CDR3 is 16 amino acids. In Seattle, patients joined the study during active infection and were tracked longitudinally. The sequenced material came from peripheral blood. The sequence derives from a woman of 80 years or more with COVID-19, enrolled during active disease. The chain recombines TRBV7-2 with TRBJ2-1; no firm D call. CDR3 coding DNA: TGTGCCAGCAGCTTATCGTTCATTAGCTCCTACAATGAGCAGTTCTTC. It codes for CASSLSFISSYNEQFF.